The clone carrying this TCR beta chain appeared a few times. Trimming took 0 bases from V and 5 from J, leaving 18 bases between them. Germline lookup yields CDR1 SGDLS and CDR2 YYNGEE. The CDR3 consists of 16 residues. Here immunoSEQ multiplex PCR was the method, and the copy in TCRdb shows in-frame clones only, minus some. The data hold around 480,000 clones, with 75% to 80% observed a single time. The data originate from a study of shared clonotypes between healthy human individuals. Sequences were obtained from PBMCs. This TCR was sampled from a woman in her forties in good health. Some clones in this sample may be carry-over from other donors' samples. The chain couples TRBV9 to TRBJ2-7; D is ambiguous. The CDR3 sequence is CASSVGSRNTLNEQYF. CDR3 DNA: TGTGCCAGCAGCGTAGGCTCTAGGAACACGCTTAACGAGCAGTACTTC.